Shown below are 2 T cell receptor beta chains from a single sample sequenced in a study of technical replicates of blood from a few donors. The table came from immunoSEQ multiplex PCR; TCRdb's copy has only in-frame clones and leaves some out. This sample yields over 80,000 clones, of which 90% to 97% are seen a single time; approximately 0.38% belongs to the top ten. Sequenced sample: T cells isolated from PBMCs. The receptors come from a human donor in good health.

The CDR3 DNA reads TGTGCCAGCAGTGACCCGGACAGCGACTTCTATGGCTACACCTTC. Protein: CASSDPDSDFYGYTF. The chain links TRBV2 to TRBJ1-2; D may be TRBD1 (6 bases). The CDR3 consists of 15 residues. Germline V gene sequence: CDR1 SNHLY, CDR2 FYNNEI. Trimming stripped 3 bases from V and 4 bases from J, with 15 bases between.

The chain links TRBV5-6 to TRBJ1-2, with D tentatively TRBD1 (6 bases). Germline CDR1 is SGHDT and CDR2 is YYEEEE. V dropped 6 bases and J dropped 4 bases, with 13 bases sitting between them. CDR3 size: 13 residues. CDR3 DNA sequence: TGTGCCAGCAACTCGGGGGGCGCCTATGGCTACACCTTC. Its translation is CASNSGGAYGYTF.